This passage covers 5 T cell receptor beta chains from one sample sequenced in a study of radiotherapy plus CTLA-4 blockade in lung cancer (dated by TCRdb to 2016 to 2018). Library generation was performed with the immunoSEQ multiplex PCR assay. Here the immuneACCESS table is served through TCRdb, limited to in-frame sequences with V and J called. Missing clones are a known gap in these copies; in checked studies unresolved V genes cover under half, and the rest lacks a known reason. Counted in this sample were around 91,000 clones; 70% to 90% of them appeared once. The ten largest clones take up approximately 5% of the sample. Sequencing used peripheral blood, obtained from a patient treated with radiotherapy plus ipilimumab. The receptors derive from a human donor with non-small cell lung cancer that progressed on radiotherapy plus ipilimumab.

A few counts support this clone. V gene TRBV19 combines with J gene TRBJ1-3; D unclear. Germline CDR1 LNHDA, CDR2 SQIVND (reference sequence). The CDR3 runs to 11 residues. Trimming cost V 8 bases and J 1 base, with 3 bases left between them. The CDR3 here is CASSSGNTIYF. CDR3 DNA: TGTGCCAGTTCGTCTGGAAACACCATATATTTT.

Points on this clone: This specimen includes other DNA sequences encoding the same CDR3. The chain uses TRBV5-1 and TRBJ2-3, with 7 bases fitting TRBD1. This CDR3 has 14 amino acids. CDR1 and CDR2 from the germline V gene are SGHRS and YFSETQ. V was pared by 0 bases and J by 4 bases, with 2 bases of the junction left unmatched. The CDR3 bases are TGCGCCAGCAGCTTGGCAGGGGGAGCAGATACGCAGTATTTT. Protein sequence: CASSLAGGADTQYF.

The chain has TRBV19 and TRBJ2-5; 9 positions match TRBD2. Trimming cost V 3 bases and J 2 bases; bases outside gene matches: 4. There are 15 residues in the CDR3. Germline V gives CDR1 LNHDA, CDR2 SQIVND (reference sequence). Written as DNA, the CDR3 is TGTGCCAGTAGTATCGGGACTAGCAGTCAAGAGACCCAGTACTTC. Its translation is CASSIGTSSQETQYF.

The chain employs TRBV5-1 and TRBJ2-7, with D perhaps matching TRBD1 (5 bases). The CDR3 is made up of 14 amino acids. Deletions cut 1 base from V and 3 bases from J, with 11 bases between. In germline, CDR1 is SGHRS, CDR2 YFSETQ. CDR3 residues: CASSLSQGGYEQYF. CDR3 in DNA: TGCGCCAGCAGCTTGTCTCAGGGTGGCTACGAGCAGTACTTC.

The chain combines TRBV5-1 with TRBJ2-6; perhaps TRBD1 as D (5 bases). V lost 4 bases to trimming and J lost 5 bases, with 13 bases between them. Germline loops: CDR1 SGHRS, CDR2 YFSETQ. This CDR3 spans 15 amino acids. This chain's CDR3 is CASSQTDGRANVLTF. CDR3 bases: TGCGCCAGCAGCCAGACAGATGGTCGGGCCAACGTCCTGACTTTC.